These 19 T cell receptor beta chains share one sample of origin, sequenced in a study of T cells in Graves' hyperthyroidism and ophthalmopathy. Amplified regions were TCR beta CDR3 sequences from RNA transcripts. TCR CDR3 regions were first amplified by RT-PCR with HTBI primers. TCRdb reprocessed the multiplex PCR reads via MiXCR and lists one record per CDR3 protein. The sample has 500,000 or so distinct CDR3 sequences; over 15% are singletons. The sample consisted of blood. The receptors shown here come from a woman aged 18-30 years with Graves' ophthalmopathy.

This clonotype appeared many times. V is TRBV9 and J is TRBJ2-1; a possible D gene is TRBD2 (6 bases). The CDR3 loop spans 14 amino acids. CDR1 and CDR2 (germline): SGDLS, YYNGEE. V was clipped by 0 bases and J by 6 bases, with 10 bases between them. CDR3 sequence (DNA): TGTGCCAGCAGCGTAGGTCTAGCGTCCAATGAGCAGTTCTTC. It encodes CASSVGLASNEQFF.

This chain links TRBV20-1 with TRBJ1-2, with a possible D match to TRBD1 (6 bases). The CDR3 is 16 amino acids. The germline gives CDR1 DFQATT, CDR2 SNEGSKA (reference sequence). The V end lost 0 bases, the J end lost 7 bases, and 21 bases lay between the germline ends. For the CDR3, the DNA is TGCAGTGCTAGAGATCCGGAGGCAGGAGCCAGGGGTGGCTACACCTTC. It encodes CSARDPEAGARGGYTF.

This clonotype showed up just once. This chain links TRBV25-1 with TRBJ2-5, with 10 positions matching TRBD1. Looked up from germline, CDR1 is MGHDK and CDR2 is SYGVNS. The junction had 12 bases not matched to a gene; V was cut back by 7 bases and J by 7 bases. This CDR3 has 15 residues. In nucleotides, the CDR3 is TGTGCCAGCACCCCAACGACAGGGGGCAGGGTGACCCAGTACTTC. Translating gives CASTPTTGGRVTQYF.

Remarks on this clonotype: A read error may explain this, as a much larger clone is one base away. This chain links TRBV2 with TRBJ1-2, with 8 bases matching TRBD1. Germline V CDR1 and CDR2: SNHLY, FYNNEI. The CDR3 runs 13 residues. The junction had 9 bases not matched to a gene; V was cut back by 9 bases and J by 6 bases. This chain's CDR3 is CASLADRGHGYTF. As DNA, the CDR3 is TGTGCCAGTCTGGCCGACAGGGGCCATGGCTACACCTTC. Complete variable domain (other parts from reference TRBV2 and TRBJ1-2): EPEVTQTPSHQVTQMGQEVILRCVPISNHLYFYWYRQILGQKVEFLVSFYNNEISEKSEIFDDQFSVERPDGSNFTLKIRSTKLEDSAMYFCASLADRGHGYTFGSGTRLTVV.

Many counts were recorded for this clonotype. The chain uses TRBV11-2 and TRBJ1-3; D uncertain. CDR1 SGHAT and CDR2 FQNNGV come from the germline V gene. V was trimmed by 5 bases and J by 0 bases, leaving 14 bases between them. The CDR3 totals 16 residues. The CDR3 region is CASSPYRTNSGNTIYF. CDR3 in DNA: TGTGCCAGCAGCCCGTATAGAACCAACTCTGGAAACACCATATATTTT.

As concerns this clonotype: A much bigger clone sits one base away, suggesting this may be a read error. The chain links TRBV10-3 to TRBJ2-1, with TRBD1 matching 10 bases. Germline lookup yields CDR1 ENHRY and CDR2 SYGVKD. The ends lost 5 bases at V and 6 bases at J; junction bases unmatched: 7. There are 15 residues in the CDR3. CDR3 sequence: CAISSRQGASNEQFF. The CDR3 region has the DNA TGTGCCATCAGTTCGAGACAGGGGGCAAGCAATGAGCAGTTCTTC.

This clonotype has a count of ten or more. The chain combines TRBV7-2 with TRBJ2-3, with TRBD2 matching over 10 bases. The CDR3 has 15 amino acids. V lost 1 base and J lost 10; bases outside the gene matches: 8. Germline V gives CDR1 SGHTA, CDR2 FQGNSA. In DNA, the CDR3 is TGTGCCAGCAGCTTAGGACTAGCGGGCGTCGAGGCGCAGTATTTT. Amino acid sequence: CASSLGLAGVEAQYF.

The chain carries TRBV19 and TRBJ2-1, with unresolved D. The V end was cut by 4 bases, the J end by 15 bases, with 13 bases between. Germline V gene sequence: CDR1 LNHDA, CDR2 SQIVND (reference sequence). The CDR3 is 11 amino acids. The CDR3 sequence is CASSRGGPRFF. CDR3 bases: TGTGCCAGTAGTAGGGGTGGGCCTAGGTTCTTC. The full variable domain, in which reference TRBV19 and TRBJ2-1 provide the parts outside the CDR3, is DGGITQSPKYLFRKEGQNVTLSCEQNLNHDAMYWYRQDPGQGLRLIYYSQIVNDFQKGDIAEGYSVSREKKESFPLTVTSAQKNPTAFYLCASSRGGPRFFGPGTRLTVL.

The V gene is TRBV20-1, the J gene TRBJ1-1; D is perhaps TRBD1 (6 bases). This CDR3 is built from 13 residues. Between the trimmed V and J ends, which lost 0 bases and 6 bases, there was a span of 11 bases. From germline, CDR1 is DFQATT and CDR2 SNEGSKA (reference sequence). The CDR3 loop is CSAREAGVAEAFF. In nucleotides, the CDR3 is TGCAGTGCTAGAGAGGCAGGGGTCGCTGAAGCTTTCTTT.

The CDR3 nucleotides are TGTGCCAGCAGTTTATATGGGAGAACTGGGACTGAAGCTTTCTTT. Amino acid sequence: CASSLYGRTGTEAFF. This rearrangement joins TRBV28 to TRBJ1-1, with no clear D. The length of the CDR3 is 15 residues. V shed 1 base and J shed 5 bases, with 14 bases lying between them. CDR1 and CDR2 from the germline V gene are MDHEN and SYDVKM.

The DNA of the CDR3 is TGTGCCTGGAGTCTTACTAGAGCCGGGGAGCTGTTTTTT. Its protein product is CAWSLTRAGELFF. This chain joins TRBV30 and TRBJ2-2; weak D call: TRBD2 (5 bases). The V and J ends lost 2 bases and 6 bases respectively, with 10 bases between them. CDR1 GTSNPN and CDR2 SVGIG come from the germline V gene (reference sequence). The CDR3 contains 13 residues.

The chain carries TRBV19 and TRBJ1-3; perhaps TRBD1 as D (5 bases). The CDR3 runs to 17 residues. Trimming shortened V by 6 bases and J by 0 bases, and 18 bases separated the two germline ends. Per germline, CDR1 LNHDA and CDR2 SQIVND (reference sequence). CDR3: CASRPMRQHLSGNTIYF. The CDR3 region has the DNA TGTGCCAGTAGGCCTATGCGACAGCACCTCTCTGGAAACACCATATATTTT.

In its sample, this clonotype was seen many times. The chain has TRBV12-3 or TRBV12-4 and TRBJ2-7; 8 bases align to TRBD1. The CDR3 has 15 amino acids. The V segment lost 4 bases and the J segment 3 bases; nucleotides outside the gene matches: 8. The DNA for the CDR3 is TGTGCCAGCAGTTGGTTGATGGACAGGGACTACGAGCAGTACTTC. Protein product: CASSWLMDRDYEQYF.

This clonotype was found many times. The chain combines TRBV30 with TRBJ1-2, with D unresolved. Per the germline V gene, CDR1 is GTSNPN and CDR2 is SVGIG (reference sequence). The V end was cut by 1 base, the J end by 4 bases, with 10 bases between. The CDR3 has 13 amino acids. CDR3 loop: CAWSGIGLYGYTF. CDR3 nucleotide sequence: TGTGCCTGGAGTGGAATAGGGCTCTATGGCTACACCTTC.

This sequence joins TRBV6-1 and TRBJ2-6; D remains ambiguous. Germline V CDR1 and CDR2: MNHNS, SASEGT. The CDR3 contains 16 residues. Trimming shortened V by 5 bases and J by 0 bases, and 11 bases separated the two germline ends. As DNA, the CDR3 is TGTGCCAGCAGTCGGACGGGTAGCTCTGGGGCCAACGTCCTGACTTTC. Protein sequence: CASSRTGSSGANVLTF.

As DNA, the CDR3 is TGTGCCAGCAGTCCAGGGGCTGGCTACACCTTC. Translated: CASSPGAGYTF. The V call is TRBV11-2, the J call TRBJ1-2, with D possibly TRBD1 on 6 matching bases. V lost 6 bases and J lost 7, with 9 bases in between. Germline V CDR1 and CDR2: SGHAT, FQNNGV. The CDR3 spans 11 residues.

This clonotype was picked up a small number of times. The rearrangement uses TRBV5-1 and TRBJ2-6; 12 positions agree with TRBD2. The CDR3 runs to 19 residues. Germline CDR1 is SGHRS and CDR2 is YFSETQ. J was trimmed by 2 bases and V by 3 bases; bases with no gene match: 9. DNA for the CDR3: TGCGCCAGCAGCTCCCTGACTAGCGGGGGCTCAACTGGGGCCAACGTCCTGACTTTC. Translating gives CASSSLTSGGSTGANVLTF. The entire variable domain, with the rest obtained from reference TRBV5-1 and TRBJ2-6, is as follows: KAGVTQTPRYLIKTRGQQVTLSCSPISGHRSVSWYQQTPGQGLQFLFEYFSETQRNKGNFPGRFSGRQFSNSRSEMNVSTLELGDSALYLCASSSLTSGGSTGANVLTFGAGSRLTVL.

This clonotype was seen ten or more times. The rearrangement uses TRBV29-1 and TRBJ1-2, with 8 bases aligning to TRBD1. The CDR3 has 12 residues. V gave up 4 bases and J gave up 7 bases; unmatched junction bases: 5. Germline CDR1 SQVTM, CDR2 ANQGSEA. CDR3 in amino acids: CSVAGGNGGYTF. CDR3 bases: TGCAGCGTTGCAGGGGGCAACGGTGGCTACACCTTC.

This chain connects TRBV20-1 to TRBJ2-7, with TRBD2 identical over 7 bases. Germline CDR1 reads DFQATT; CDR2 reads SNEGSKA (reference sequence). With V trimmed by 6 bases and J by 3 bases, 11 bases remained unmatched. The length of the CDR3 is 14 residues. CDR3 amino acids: CSAHRPSGIYEQYF. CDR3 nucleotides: TGCAGTGCCCACCGGCCTAGCGGAATCTACGAGCAGTACTTC.